This is a list of T cell receptor beta chains from one sample in a study of T cell responses to AZD1222 COVID-19 vaccine. Here immunoSEQ multiplex PCR was the method, and the copy in TCRdb shows in-frame clones only, minus some. The repertoire includes 150,000 to 200,000 clones, approximately 94% of them detected once, and about 9.3% sits in the top ten. Here the sequenced sample was peripheral blood, taken on day 0 of AZD1222 vaccination. These receptors all stem from an adult in good health. The CDR3 runs from the conserved cysteine through the conserved F or W. The order of the fields is clone size, D gene, CDR3 length, V gene, J gene, CDR3 protein, CDR3 DNA. A D gene is named only where the DNA matches it firmly. Clone size is not always given. Where it is, it says once, few, many or a class for expanded clones.

size: NA; D: TRBD2; length: 14; V: TRBV19; J: TRBJ2-7; CDR3: CASREAGGTYEQYF; DNA: TGTGCCAGTAGAGAAGCGGGAGGGACCTACGAGCAGTACTTC
size: NA; D: TRBD1; length: 18; V: TRBV9; J: TRBJ2-5; CDR3: CASSVAPTGGLGQETQYF; DNA: TGTGCCAGCAGCGTAGCGCCTACAGGGGGCTTGGGCCAAGAGACCCAGTACTTC
size: NA; D: NA; length: 16; V: TRBV5-1; J: TRBJ1-2; CDR3: CASSLGDNQFNYGYTF; DNA: TGCGCCAGCAGCTTGGGGGACAACCAATTTAACTATGGCTACACCTTC
size: NA; D: NA; length: 15; V: TRBV4-2; J: TRBJ1-4; CDR3: CASSQARDDNEKLFF; DNA: TGTGCCAGCAGCCAAGCCCGGGACGACAATGAAAAACTGTTTTTT
size: NA; D: NA; length: 14; V: TRBV4-1; J: TRBJ2-7; CDR3: CASSHPDRGWEQYF; DNA: TGCGCCAGCAGCCACCCGGACCGGGGCTGGGAGCAGTACTTC
size: once; D: NA; length: 16; V: TRBV15; J: TRBJ1-5; CDR3: CATSTRTRVRSQPQHF; DNA: TGTGCCACCAGCACCCGTACGAGGGTTCGGAGTCAGCCCCAGCATTTT
size: once; D: NA; length: 15; V: TRBV7-6; J: TRBJ1-5; CDR3: CASSRDKGGNQPQHF; DNA: TGTGCCAGCAGCCGGGACAAAGGGGGCAATCAGCCCCAGCATTTT
size: NA; D: NA; length: 13; V: TRBV5-4; J: TRBJ1-6; CDR3: CASSLGYNSPLHF; DNA: TGTGCCAGCAGCTTGGGGTATAATTCACCCCTCCACTTT
size: NA; D: NA; length: 14; V: TRBV5-4; J: TRBJ2-7; CDR3: CASSSPDGYRGQYF; DNA: TGTGCCAGCAGCTCCCCGGACGGATACCGGGGGCAGTACTTC
size: NA; D: NA; length: 16; V: TRBV18; J: TRBJ1-1; CDR3: CASSGGWENGNTEAFF; DNA: TGTGCCAGCTCAGGGGGATGGGAGAACGGAAACACTGAAGCTTTCTTT
size: NA; D: NA; length: 12; V: TRBV6-6; J: TRBJ2-1; CDR3: CASSPRGHEQFF; DNA: TGTGCCAGCAGCCCCCGCGGGCATGAGCAGTTCTTC
size: NA; D: TRBD1; length: 15; V: TRBV5-4; J: TRBJ2-1; CDR3: CASSLVTGAYNEQFF; DNA: TGTGCCAGCAGCTTGGTAACAGGGGCATACAATGAGCAGTTCTTC
size: NA; D: NA; length: 16; V: TRBV28; J: TRBJ2-1; CDR3: CASSLLLAGSYNEQFF; DNA: TGTGCCAGCAGTCTACTTCTAGCAGGCTCCTACAATGAGCAGTTCTTC
size: NA; D: TRBD2; length: 16; V: TRBV14; J: TRBJ2-2; CDR3: CASSLNGGLNTGELFF; DNA: TGTGCCAGCAGCCTAAACGGGGGACTAAACACCGGGGAGCTGTTTTTT
size: NA; D: NA; length: 14; V: TRBV20-1; J: TRBJ1-6; CDR3: CSASSQVDNSPLHF; DNA: TGCAGTGCTAGTTCACAGGTTGATAATTCACCCCTCCACTTT
size: NA; D: TRBD2; length: 17; V: TRBV28; J: TRBJ2-1; CDR3: CASQTRLAGVSYNEQFF; DNA: TGTGCCAGCCAGACCCGACTAGCGGGAGTTTCCTACAATGAGCAGTTCTTC
size: NA; D: NA; length: 13; V: TRBV11-1; J: TRBJ1-1; CDR3: CASQRLENTEAFF; DNA: TGTGCCAGTCAGCGCCTCGAGAACACTGAAGCTTTCTTT
size: NA; D: NA; length: 13; V: TRBV5-1; J: TRBJ1-1; CDR3: CASSLALGTEAFF; DNA: TGCGCCAGCAGCTTGGCCCTGGGAACTGAAGCTTTCTTT
size: NA; D: TRBD1; length: 13; V: TRBV5-8; J: TRBJ2-1; CDR3: CASSRGQGGEQFF; DNA: TGTGCCAGCAGCCGCGGACAGGGAGGTGAGCAGTTCTTC
size: NA; D: NA; length: 15; V: TRBV21-1; J: TRBJ2-1; CDR3: CASSKGETKYNEQFF; DNA: TGTGCCAGCAGCAAAGGCGAGACCAAATACAATGAGCAGTTCTTC
size: NA; D: NA; length: 16; V: TRBV21-1; J: TRBJ2-7; CDR3: CASSIETDGGSYEQYF; DNA: TGTGCCAGCAGCATCGAAACCGACGGAGGGAGCTACGAGCAGTACTTC
size: NA; D: NA; length: 13; V: TRBV5-6; J: TRBJ1-4; CDR3: CASSAGRNEKLFF; DNA: TGTGCCAGCAGCGCGGGACGAAATGAAAAACTGTTTTTT
size: once; D: TRBD1; length: 15; V: TRBV5-5; J: TRBJ2-1; CDR3: CASSLEQGSYNEQFF; DNA: TGTGCCAGCAGCTTGGAACAGGGGTCCTACAATGAGCAGTTCTTC
size: NA; D: NA; length: 15; V: TRBV11-3; J: TRBJ1-1; CDR3: CASSLGPGKNTEAFF; DNA: TGTGCCAGCAGCTTAGGTCCAGGGAAGAACACTGAAGCTTTCTTT
size: NA; D: TRBD2; length: 20; V: TRBV28; J: TRBJ2-4; CDR3: CASSLGLRFAGEGAKNIQYF; DNA: TGTGCCAGCAGTTTAGGACTCCGGTTCGCGGGAGAGGGTGCCAAAAACATTCAGTACTTC
size: once; D: TRBD2; length: 16; V: TRBV10-3; J: TRBJ2-3; CDR3: CAIKERLAEGTDTQYF; DNA: TGTGCCATCAAAGAAAGACTAGCGGAAGGCACAGATACGCAGTATTTT
size: NA; D: TRBD1; length: 15; V: TRBV28; J: TRBJ1-1; CDR3: CASLTSQGAKEEAFF; DNA: TGTGCCAGTCTCACCTCTCAGGGGGCGAAAGAAGAAGCTTTCTTT
size: NA; D: TRBD1; length: 15; V: TRBV6-4; J: TRBJ1-1; CDR3: CASSEGQGANTEAFF; DNA: TGTGCCAGCAGTGAGGGACAGGGGGCGAACACTGAAGCTTTCTTT
size: NA; D: TRBD2; length: 17; V: TRBV28; J: TRBJ2-1; CDR3: CASSRDYRLRSYNEQFF; DNA: TGTGCCAGCAGTAGGGACTACCGACTTCGCTCCTACAATGAGCAGTTCTTC
size: NA; D: NA; length: 12; V: TRBV6-5; J: TRBJ1-2; CDR3: CATHRGNYGYTF; DNA: TGTGCCACCCACCGGGGGAACTATGGCTACACCTTC
size: NA; D: NA; length: 18; V: TRBV28; J: TRBJ1-6; CDR3: CASSLGQRTVLYNSPLHF; DNA: TGTGCCAGCAGTTTAGGGCAGAGGACTGTGCTGTATAATTCACCCCTCCACTTT
size: NA; D: TRBD1; length: 15; V: TRBV6-5; J: TRBJ1-1; CDR3: CASSWGTGRNTEAFF; DNA: TGTGCCAGCAGTTGGGGGACAGGGAGGAACACTGAAGCTTTCTTT
size: NA; D: NA; length: 12; V: TRBV12-3/TRBV12-4; J: TRBJ1-5; CDR3: CASSQDNQPQHF; DNA: TGTGCCAGCAGCCAAGACAATCAGCCCCAGCATTTT
size: NA; D: TRBD2; length: 15; V: TRBV5-1; J: TRBJ2-1; CDR3: CASSSGLAADNEQFF; DNA: TGCGCCAGCAGCTCCGGACTAGCAGCTGACAATGAGCAGTTCTTC
size: NA; D: TRBD1; length: 14; V: TRBV2; J: TRBJ1-1; CDR3: CASMRQGKGTEAFF; DNA: TGTGCCAGCATGCGACAGGGTAAGGGCACTGAAGCTTTCTTT
size: NA; D: NA; length: 13; V: TRBV19; J: TRBJ1-1; CDR3: CASTYRSNTEAFF; DNA: TGTGCCAGTACCTATCGATCAAACACTGAAGCTTTCTTT
size: NA; D: TRBD1; length: 16; V: TRBV28; J: TRBJ1-5; CDR3: CASSFSGTASNQPQHF; DNA: TGTGCCAGCAGTTTCTCCGGGACAGCGAGCAATCAGCCCCAGCATTTT
size: NA; D: TRBD2; length: 15; V: TRBV9; J: TRBJ2-3; CDR3: CASSVSGSNADTQYF; DNA: TGTGCCAGCAGCGTAAGCGGGAGCAACGCAGATACGCAGTATTTT
size: NA; D: TRBD2; length: 15; V: TRBV6-5; J: TRBJ2-7; CDR3: CASSYGGLGSYEQYF; DNA: TGTGCCAGCAGTTACGGGGGACTAGGATCGTACGAGCAGTACTTC
size: NA; D: NA; length: 15; V: TRBV19; J: TRBJ1-5; CDR3: CASRMGTYSNQPQHF; DNA: TGTGCCAGTAGGATGGGGACGTATAGCAATCAGCCCCAGCATTTT
size: NA; D: TRBD1; length: 15; V: TRBV28; J: TRBJ1-5; CDR3: CASSDRRGSNQPQHF; DNA: TGTGCCAGCAGTGATCGCAGGGGGAGCAATCAGCCCCAGCATTTT
size: NA; D: TRBD2; length: 19; V: TRBV3-1/TRBV3-2; J: TRBJ2-7; CDR3: CASSPREASGRNPPYEQYF; DNA: TGTGCCAGCAGCCCCCGCGAGGCTAGCGGGAGAAACCCTCCCTACGAGCAGTACTTC
size: NA; D: TRBD2; length: 14; V: TRBV11-3; J: TRBJ2-3; CDR3: CASSGLAGPDTQYF; DNA: TGTGCCAGCAGCGGTCTAGCGGGACCAGATACGCAGTATTTT
size: NA; D: NA; length: 14; V: TRBV7-9; J: TRBJ2-1; CDR3: CASSLRAANNEQFF; DNA: TGTGCCAGCAGCTTAAGGGCAGCCAACAATGAGCAGTTCTTC
size: NA; D: NA; length: 12; V: TRBV24-1; J: TRBJ2-7; CDR3: CATSGTTYEQYF; DNA: TGTGCCACCAGTGGGACAACCTACGAGCAGTACTTC
size: NA; D: NA; length: 14; V: TRBV30; J: TRBJ1-6; CDR3: CAWKGEAQNSPLHF; DNA: TGTGCCTGGAAAGGAGAGGCACAGAATTCACCCCTCCACTTT
size: once; D: NA; length: 13; V: TRBV5-6; J: TRBJ1-1; CDR3: CASSLQGNTEAFF; DNA: TGTGCCAGCAGCTTGCAGGGTAACACTGAAGCTTTCTTT
size: NA; D: TRBD1; length: 11; V: TRBV27; J: TRBJ1-1; CDR3: CASWTGPEAFF; DNA: TGTGCCAGCTGGACAGGGCCTGAAGCTTTCTTT
size: NA; D: NA; length: 15; V: TRBV4-2; J: TRBJ1-4; CDR3: CASSTSGPGGEKLFF; DNA: TGTGCCAGCAGCACCTCAGGACCAGGAGGTGAAAAACTGTTTTTT
size: NA; D: TRBD1; length: 20; V: TRBV2; J: TRBJ2-5; CDR3: CASSERGTGQGLGDQETQYF; DNA: TGTGCCAGCAGTGAAAGGGGGACCGGACAGGGTTTGGGCGACCAAGAGACCCAGTACTTC
size: NA; D: NA; length: 14; V: TRBV19; J: TRBJ2-5; CDR3: CASSIVGVLETQYF; DNA: TGTGCCAGTAGTATAGTGGGGGTGTTAGAGACCCAGTACTTC
size: once; D: TRBD2; length: 16; V: TRBV7-3; J: TRBJ2-1; CDR3: CASSLTRTSDDNEQFF; DNA: TGTGCCAGCAGCTTAACCAGGACTAGCGATGACAATGAGCAGTTCTTC
size: NA; D: NA; length: 12; V: TRBV6-5; J: TRBJ2-5; CDR3: CASTRDQETQYF; DNA: TGTGCCAGCACCAGGGACCAAGAGACCCAGTACTTC
size: NA; D: TRBD2; length: 14; V: TRBV9; J: TRBJ2-5; CDR3: CASSAGTSQETQYF; DNA: TGTGCCAGCAGCGCCGGGACTAGCCAAGAGACCCAGTACTTC
size: once; D: NA; length: 15; V: TRBV28; J: TRBJ1-1; CDR3: CASSPRQALNTEAFF; DNA: TGTGCCAGCAGTCCCCGACAGGCACTGAACACTGAAGCTTTCTTT
size: NA; D: NA; length: 13; V: TRBV30; J: TRBJ1-5; CDR3: CAWGMGSLGPQHF; DNA: TGTGCCTGGGGGATGGGGAGCCTGGGGCCCCAGCATTTT
size: NA; D: NA; length: 14; V: TRBV29-1; J: TRBJ2-7; CDR3: CSVTPLGTPYEQYF; DNA: TGCAGCGTAACGCCGCTGGGTACCCCCTACGAGCAGTACTTC
size: NA; D: NA; length: 14; V: TRBV27; J: TRBJ2-5; CDR3: CASSLSKATPPQYF; DNA: TGTGCCAGCAGTTTATCGAAGGCCACCCCACCCCAGTACTTC